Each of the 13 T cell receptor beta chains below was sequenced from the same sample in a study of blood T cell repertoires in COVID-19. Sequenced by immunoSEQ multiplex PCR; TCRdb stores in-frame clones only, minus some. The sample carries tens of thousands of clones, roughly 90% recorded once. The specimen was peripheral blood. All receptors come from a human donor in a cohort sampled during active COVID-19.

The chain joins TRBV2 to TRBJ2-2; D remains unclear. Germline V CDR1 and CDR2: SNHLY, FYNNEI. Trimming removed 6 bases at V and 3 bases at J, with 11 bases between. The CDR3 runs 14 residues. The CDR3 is CASRPPRDTGELFF. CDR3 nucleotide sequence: TGTGCCAGCAGACCCCCCCGAGACACCGGGGAGCTGTTTTTT.

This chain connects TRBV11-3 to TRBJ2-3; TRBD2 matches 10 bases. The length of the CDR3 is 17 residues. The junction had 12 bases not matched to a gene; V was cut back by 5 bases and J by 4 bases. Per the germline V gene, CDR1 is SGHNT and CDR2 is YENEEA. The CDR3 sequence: CASSQEQLAGMPDTQYF. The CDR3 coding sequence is TGTGCCAGCAGCCAGGAGCAACTAGCGGGGATGCCAGATACGCAGTATTTT.

CDR3 coding DNA: TGTGCCAGTACCACCGCCCGGTCGGGTGTTGGCTACACCTTC. It is translated as CASTTARSGVGYTF. The chain employs TRBV19 and TRBJ1-2; no clear D gene. Germline V gives CDR1 LNHDA, CDR2 SQIVND (reference sequence). This CDR3 has 14 amino acids. The V gene lost 7 bases and the J gene lost 7 bases, with 19 bases spanning the gap.

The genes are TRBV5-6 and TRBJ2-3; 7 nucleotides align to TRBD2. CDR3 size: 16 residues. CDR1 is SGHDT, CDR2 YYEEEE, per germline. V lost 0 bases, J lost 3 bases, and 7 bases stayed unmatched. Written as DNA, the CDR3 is TGTGCCAGCAGCTTGGCCACCGGGGGGTCGACAGATACGCAGTATTTT. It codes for CASSLATGGSTDTQYF. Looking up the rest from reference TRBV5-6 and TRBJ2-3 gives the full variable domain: DAGVTQSPTHLIKTRGQQVTLRCSPKSGHDTVSWYQQALGQGPQFIFQYYEEEERQRGNFPDRFSGHQFPNYSSELNVNALLLGDSALYLCASSLATGGSTDTQYFGPGTRLTVL.

CDR3 sequence: CASSEGVGEGEKLFF. CDR3 bases: TGTGCCAGCAGTGAAGGGGTAGGGGAGGGGGAAAAACTGTTTTTT. The chain uses TRBV2 and TRBJ1-4; D is possibly TRBD1 (5 bases). The CDR3 length is 15 residues. The germline V and J ends were trimmed by 1 base and 8 bases, with 14 bases remaining between them. The germline gives CDR1 SNHLY, CDR2 FYNNEI.

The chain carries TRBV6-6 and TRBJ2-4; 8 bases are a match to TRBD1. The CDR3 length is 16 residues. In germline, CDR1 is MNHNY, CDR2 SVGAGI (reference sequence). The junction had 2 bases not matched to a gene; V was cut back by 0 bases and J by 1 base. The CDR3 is CASSYSDREAKNIQYF. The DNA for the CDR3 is TGTGCCAGCAGTTACTCGGACAGGGAGGCCAAAAACATTCAGTACTTC.

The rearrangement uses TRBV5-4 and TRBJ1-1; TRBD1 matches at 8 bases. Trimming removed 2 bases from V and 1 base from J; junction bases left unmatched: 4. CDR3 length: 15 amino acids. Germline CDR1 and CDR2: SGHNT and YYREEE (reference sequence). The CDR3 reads CASSFGQGANTEAFF. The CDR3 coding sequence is TGTGCCAGCAGCTTTGGACAGGGCGCGAACACTGAAGCTTTCTTT.

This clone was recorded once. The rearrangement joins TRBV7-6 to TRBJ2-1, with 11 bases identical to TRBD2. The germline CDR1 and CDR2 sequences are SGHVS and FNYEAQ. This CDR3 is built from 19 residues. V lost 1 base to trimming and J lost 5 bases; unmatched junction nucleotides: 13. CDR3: CASSLGSLAGGLGDNEQFF. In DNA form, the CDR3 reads TGTGCCAGCAGCTTAGGGTCCCTAGCGGGGGGCCTTGGCGACAATGAGCAGTTCTTC. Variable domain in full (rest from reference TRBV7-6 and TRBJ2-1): GAGVSQSPRYKVTKRGQDVALRCDPISGHVSLYWYRQALGQGPEFLTYFNYEAQQDKSGLPNDRFSAERPEGSISTLTIQRTEQRDSAMYRCASSLGSLAGGLGDNEQFFGPGTRLTVL.

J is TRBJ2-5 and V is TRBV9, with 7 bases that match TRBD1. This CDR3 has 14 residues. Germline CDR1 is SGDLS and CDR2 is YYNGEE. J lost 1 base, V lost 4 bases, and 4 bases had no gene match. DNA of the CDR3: TGTGCCAGCAGCTCGCGGACAGGCCAAGAGACCCAGTACTTC. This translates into CASSSRTGQETQYF.

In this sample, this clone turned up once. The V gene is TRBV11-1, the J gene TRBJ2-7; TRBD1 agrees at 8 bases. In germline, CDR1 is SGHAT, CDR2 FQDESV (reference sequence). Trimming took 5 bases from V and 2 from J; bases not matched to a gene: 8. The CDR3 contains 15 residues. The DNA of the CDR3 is TGTGCCAGCAGCCCGAGGACAGGGAATACCTACGAGCAGTACTTC. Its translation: CASSPRTGNTYEQYF.

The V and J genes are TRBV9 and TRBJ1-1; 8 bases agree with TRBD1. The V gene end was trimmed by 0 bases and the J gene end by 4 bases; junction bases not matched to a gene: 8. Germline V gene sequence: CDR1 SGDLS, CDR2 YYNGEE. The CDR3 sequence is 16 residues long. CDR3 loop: CASSVGQGAGGTEAFF. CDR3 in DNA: TGTGCCAGCAGCGTAGGGCAGGGGGCAGGAGGCACTGAAGCTTTCTTT.

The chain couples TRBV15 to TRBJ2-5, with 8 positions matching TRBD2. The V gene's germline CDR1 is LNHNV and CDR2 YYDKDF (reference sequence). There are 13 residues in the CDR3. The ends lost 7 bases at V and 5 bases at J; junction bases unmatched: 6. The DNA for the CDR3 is TGTGCCACCAATCGGGGGGGGGAGGAGACCCAGTACTTC. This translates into CATNRGGEETQYF.

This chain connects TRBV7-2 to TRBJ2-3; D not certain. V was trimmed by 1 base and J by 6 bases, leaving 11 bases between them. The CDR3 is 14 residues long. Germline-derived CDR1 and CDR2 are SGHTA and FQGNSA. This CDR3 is CASSLVLAADTQYF. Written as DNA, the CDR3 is TGTGCCAGCAGCTTAGTCTTAGCAGCCGATACGCAGTATTTT.